Given below is one T cell receptor beta chain in context. This entry is derived from a study of blood T cell repertoires in COVID-19. For the study at large: The cDNA or gDNA used as material had been derived from T cells, B-cell-depleted T cells, or PBMCs.

Per germline, CDR1 SGHRS and CDR2 YFSETQ. Trimming pared 3 bases from V and 3 bases from J, leaving 12 bases between. CDR3 length equals 14 residues. In the original processing: Reference gene primers were amplified, and this amplification served to estimate nucleated cell counts. Sequencing was performed with immunoSEQ multiplex PCR; in TCRdb, only in-frame clones are kept and a portion is missing. V and J calls and clone size are those listed in that table; D and trimming were worked out from the DNA. The sample carries 65,000 to 85,000 clones, roughly 80% recorded once. The sequencing input was peripheral blood. The sequence came from a woman aged 60-75 years with acute or convalescent COVID-19. The rearrangement joins TRBV5-1 to TRBJ2-5; tentatively, D is TRBD1 (6 bases). The CDR3: CASSSRTAKETQYF. CDR3 bases: TGCGCCAGCAGCTCTCGGACAGCCAAAGAGACCCAGTACTTC. Drawing the rest from reference TRBV5-1 and TRBJ2-5, the complete variable domain is KAGVTQTPRYLIKTRGQQVTLSCSPISGHRSVSWYQQTPGQGLQFLFEYFSETQRNKGNFPGRFSGRQFSNSRSEMNVSTLELGDSALYLCASSSRTAKETQYFGPGTRLLVL.